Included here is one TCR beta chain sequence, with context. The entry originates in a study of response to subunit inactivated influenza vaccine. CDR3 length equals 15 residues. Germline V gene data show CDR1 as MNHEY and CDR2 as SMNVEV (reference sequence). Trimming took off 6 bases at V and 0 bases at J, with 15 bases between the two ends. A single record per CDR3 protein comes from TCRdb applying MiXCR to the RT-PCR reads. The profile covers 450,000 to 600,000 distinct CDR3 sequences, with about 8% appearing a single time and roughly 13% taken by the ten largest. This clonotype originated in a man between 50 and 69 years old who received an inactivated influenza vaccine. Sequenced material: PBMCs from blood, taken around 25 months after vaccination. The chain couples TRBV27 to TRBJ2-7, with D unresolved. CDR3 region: CASRKLTESSYEQYF. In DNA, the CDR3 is TGTGCCAGCAGGAAACTGACGGAGAGCTCCTACGAGCAGTACTTC.